Given below is one T cell receptor (beta chain) in context. V lost 6 bases and J lost 6, with 11 bases in between. The germline gives CDR1 DFQATT, CDR2 SNEGSKA (reference sequence). The CDR3 length is 11 residues. The entry originates in a study of blood T cell repertoires in COVID-19. Turning to the study itself: COVID-19 samples from acute and convalescent phases originated in the United States, Italy and Spain. Sources were T cells, B-cell-depleted T cells, or PBMCs; the material itself was cDNA or gDNA.

Original methodology: Reference gene primer amplification in the assay estimated nucleated cell counts. Repertoires were generated with immunoSEQ multiplex PCR, while TCRdb's copy carries only in-frame clones and drops some. V and J calls plus clone size are reproduced from that table; the DNA served to infer D and trimming. Found here are 87,000 or so clones, around nine tenths of them singletons; the top ten hold roughly 5%. The sample consisted of peripheral blood. This sequence originates from a middle-aged man with acute or convalescent COVID-19. The V gene is TRBV20-1, the J gene TRBJ1-2, with D possibly being TRBD1 (5 bases). The CDR3 is CSAAKGNGYTF. CDR3 sequence (DNA): TGCAGTGCCGCAAAGGGGAATGGCTACACCTTC.